This record covers a single T cell receptor beta chain. Its specificity is unknown. Original analysis: As immunoSEQ supplied junction-only sequences (without quality scores), filtering differed. The table came from immunoSEQ multiplex PCR; TCRdb's copy has only in-frame clones and leaves some out. V and J calls and clone size are copied from that table; D and trimming were computed from the DNA. The data hold 1,400,000 or so clones, with approximately 98.5% observed a single time. This record comes from a study of shared clonotypes between healthy human individuals. The study, taken as a whole, reports: Clonotypes not shared had lower generation probabilities than those common to all four donors.

What was sequenced was naive CD4+ T cells sorted from blood. The sample's subset: CD45RA+ positively selected. The sequence was collected from a man aged 30 to 39 in good health.

The CDR3 DNA reads TGTGCCAGCAGTGAAGCGCTTCAGGGGGCCAACACTGAAGCTTTCTTT. This gives the protein CASSEALQGANTEAFF. The chain joins TRBV6-1 to TRBJ1-1; 8 nucleotides align to TRBD1. The germline V gene has CDR1 MNHNS and CDR2 SASEGT. V lost 0 bases, J lost 2 bases, and 5 bases stayed unmatched. CDR3 length equals 16 residues.